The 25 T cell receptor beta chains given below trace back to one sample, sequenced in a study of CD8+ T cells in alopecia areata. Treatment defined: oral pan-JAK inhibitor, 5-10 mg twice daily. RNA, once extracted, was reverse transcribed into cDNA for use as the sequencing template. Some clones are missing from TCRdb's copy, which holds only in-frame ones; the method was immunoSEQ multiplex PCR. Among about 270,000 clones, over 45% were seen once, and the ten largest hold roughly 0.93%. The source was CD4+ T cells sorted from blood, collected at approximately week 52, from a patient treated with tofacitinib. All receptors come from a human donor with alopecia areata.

In DNA, the CDR3 is TGCGCCAGCAGCCAGAGCGGGGGGAACCAAGAGACCCAGTACTTC. Translating gives CASSQSGGNQETQYF. The rearrangement uses TRBV4-3 and TRBJ2-5; 9 nucleotides align to TRBD2. There are 15 residues in the CDR3. V lost 3 bases and J lost 0; bases outside the gene matches: 2. CDR1 is LGHNA and CDR2 is YSLEER in the germline V gene.

The CDR3 nucleotides read TGCGCCAGCAGCTTGATGGGACTTTCAGGGGAGCTGTTTTTT. It translates to CASSLMGLSGELFF. This sequence joins TRBV5-1 and TRBJ2-2; D might be TRBD2 (6 bases). CDR3 length equals 14 residues. Trimming shortened V by 1 base and J by 8 bases, and 12 bases separated the two germline ends. The germline V gene encodes CDR1 SGHRS and CDR2 YFSETQ.

CDR3 nucleotide sequence: TGCGCCAGCAGCTTGAGGGGGCCGAACACTGAAGCTTTCTTT. Translating it yields CASSLRGPNTEAFF. The chain couples TRBV5-1 to TRBJ1-1; 7 bases are shared with TRBD1. The CDR3 has 14 residues. The germline V gene has CDR1 SGHRS and CDR2 YFSETQ. The J segment lost 1 base and the V segment lost 1 base, leaving 1 base of the junction unmatched.

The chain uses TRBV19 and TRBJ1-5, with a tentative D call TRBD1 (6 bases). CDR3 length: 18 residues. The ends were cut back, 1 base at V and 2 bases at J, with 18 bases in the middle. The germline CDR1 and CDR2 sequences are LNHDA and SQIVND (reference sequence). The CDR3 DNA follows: TGTGCCAGTAGTATAGGTTACAGGGCGGTTACGGGCAATCAGCCCCAGCATTTT. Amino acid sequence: CASSIGYRAVTGNQPQHF.

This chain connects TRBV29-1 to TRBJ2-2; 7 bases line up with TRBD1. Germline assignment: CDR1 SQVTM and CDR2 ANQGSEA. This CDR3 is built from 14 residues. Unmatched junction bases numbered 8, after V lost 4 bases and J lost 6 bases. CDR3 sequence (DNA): TGCAGCGTTGGAGGGGGCTTTGGGGCCGGGGAGCTGTTTTTT. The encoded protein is CSVGGGFGAGELFF.

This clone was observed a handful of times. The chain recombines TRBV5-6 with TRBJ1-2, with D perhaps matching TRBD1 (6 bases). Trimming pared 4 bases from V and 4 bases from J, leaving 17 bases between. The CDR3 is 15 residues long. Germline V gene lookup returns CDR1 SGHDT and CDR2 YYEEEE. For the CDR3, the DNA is TGTGCCAGCAGCCCCCCCGGGACATCTGTCTATGGCTACACCTTC. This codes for CASSPPGTSVYGYTF.

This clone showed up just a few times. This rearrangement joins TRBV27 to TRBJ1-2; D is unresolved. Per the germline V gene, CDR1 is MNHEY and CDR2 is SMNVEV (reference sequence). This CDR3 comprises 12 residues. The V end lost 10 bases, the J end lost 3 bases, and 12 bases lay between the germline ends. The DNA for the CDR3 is TGTGCCACCGGGTCTGCCTACTATGGCTACACCTTC. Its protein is CATGSAYYGYTF.

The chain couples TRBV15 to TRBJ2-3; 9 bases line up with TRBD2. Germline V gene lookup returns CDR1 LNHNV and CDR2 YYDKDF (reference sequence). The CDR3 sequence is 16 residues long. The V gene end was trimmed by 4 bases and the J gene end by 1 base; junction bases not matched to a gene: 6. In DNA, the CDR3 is TGTGCCACCAGCAAAACCGGGACTAGCCGCACAGATACGCAGTATTTT. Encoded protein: CATSKTGTSRTDTQYF.

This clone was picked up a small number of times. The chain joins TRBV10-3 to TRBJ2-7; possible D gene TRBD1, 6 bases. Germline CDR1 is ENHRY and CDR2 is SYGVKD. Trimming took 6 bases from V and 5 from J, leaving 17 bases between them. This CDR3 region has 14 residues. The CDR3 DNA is TGTGCCATCAGCGGCGGGCGTTCAGGGGACGAGCAGTACTTC. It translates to CAISGGRSGDEQYF.

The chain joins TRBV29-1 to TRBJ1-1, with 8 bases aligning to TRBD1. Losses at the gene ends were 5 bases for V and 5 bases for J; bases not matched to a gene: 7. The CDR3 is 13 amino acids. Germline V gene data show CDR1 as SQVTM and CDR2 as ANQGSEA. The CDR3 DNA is TGCAGCGTTCGACAGGGGCGAGGGACTGAAGCTTTCTTT. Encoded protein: CSVRQGRGTEAFF.

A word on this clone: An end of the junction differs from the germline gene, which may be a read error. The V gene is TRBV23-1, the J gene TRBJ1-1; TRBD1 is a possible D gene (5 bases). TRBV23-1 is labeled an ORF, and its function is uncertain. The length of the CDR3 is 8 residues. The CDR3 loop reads CKGAIAFF. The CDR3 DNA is TGTAAAGGGGCGATCGCTTTCTTT.

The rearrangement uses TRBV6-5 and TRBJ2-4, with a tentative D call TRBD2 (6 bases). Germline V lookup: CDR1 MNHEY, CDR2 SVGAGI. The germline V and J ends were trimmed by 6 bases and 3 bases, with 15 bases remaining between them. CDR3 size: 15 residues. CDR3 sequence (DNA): TGTGCCAGCAGCTCGGCCAGGGAGGTCAAAAACATTCAGTACTTC. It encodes CASSSAREVKNIQYF.

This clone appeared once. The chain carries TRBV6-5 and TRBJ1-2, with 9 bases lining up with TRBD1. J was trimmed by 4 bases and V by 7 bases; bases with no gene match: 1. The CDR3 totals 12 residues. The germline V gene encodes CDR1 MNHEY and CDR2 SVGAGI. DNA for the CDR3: TGTGCCAGCAAGGACAGGGGCTATGGCTACACCTTC. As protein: CASKDRGYGYTF.

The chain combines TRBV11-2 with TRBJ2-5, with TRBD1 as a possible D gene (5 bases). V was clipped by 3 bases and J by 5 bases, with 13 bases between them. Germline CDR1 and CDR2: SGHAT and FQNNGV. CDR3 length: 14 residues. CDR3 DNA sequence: TGTGCCAGCAGCTTGACTGGGGCTCGGGAGACCCAGTACTTC. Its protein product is CASSLTGARETQYF. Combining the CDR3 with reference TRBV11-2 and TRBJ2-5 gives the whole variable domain EAGVAQSPRYKIIEKRQSVAFWCNPISGHATLYWYQQILGQGPKLLIQFQNNGVVDDSQLPKDRFSAERLKGVDSTLKIQPAKLEDSAVYLCASSLTGARETQYFGPGTRLLVL.

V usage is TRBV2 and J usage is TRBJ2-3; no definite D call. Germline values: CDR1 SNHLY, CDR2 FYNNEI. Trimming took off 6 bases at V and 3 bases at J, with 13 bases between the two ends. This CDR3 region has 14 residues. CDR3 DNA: TGTGCCAGCAGGCAAGGGCTGGAAACAGATACGCAGTATTTT. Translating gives CASRQGLETDTQYF. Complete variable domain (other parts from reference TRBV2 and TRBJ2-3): EPEVTQTPSHQVTQMGQEVILRCVPISNHLYFYWYRQILGQKVEFLVSFYNNEISEKSEIFDDQFSVERPDGSNFTLKIRSTKLEDSAMYFCASRQGLETDTQYFGPGTRLTVL.

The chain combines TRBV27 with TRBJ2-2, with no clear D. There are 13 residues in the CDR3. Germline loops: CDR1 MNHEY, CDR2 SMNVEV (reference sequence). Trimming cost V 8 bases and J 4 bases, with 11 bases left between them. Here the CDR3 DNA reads TGTGCCAGCGGCTCCGGTGGCACCGGGGAGCTGTTTTTT. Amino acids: CASGSGGTGELFF.

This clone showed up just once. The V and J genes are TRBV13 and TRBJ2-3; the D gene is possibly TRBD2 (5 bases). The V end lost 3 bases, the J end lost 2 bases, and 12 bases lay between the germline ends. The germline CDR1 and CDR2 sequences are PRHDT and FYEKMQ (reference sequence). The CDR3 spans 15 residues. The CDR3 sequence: CASSLAKEVTDTQYF. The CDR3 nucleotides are TGTGCCAGCAGCTTGGCAAAGGAGGTCACAGATACGCAGTATTTT.

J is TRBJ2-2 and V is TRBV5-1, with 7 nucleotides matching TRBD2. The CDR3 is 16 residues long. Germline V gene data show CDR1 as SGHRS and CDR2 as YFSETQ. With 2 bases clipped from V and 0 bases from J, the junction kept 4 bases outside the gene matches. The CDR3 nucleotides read TGCGCCAGCAGCTTTTTTAGCGGGTCGAACACCGGGGAGCTGTTTTTT. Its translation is CASSFFSGSNTGELFF.

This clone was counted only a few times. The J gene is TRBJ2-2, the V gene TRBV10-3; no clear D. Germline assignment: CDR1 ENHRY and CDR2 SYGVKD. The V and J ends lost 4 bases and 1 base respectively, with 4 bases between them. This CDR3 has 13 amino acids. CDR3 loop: CAISAQNTGELFF. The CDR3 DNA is TGTGCCATCAGTGCCCAGAACACCGGGGAGCTGTTTTTT.

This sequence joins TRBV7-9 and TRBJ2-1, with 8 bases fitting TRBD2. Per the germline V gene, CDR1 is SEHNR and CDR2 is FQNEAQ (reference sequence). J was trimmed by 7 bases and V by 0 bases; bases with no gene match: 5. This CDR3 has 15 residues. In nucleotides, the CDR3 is TGTGCCAGCAGCTTAGCACTAGCGGCGCCTAATGAGCAGTTCTTC. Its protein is CASSLALAAPNEQFF.

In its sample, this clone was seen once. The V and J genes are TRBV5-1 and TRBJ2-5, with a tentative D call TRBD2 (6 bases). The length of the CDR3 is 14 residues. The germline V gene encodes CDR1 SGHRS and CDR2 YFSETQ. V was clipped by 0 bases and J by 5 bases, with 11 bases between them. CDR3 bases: TGCGCCAGCAGCTTGGAAACAGGAGGGGAGACCCAGTACTTC. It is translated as CASSLETGGETQYF. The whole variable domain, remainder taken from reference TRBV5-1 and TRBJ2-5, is KAGVTQTPRYLIKTRGQQVTLSCSPISGHRSVSWYQQTPGQGLQFLFEYFSETQRNKGNFPGRFSGRQFSNSRSEMNVSTLELGDSALYLCASSLETGGETQYFGPGTRLLVL.

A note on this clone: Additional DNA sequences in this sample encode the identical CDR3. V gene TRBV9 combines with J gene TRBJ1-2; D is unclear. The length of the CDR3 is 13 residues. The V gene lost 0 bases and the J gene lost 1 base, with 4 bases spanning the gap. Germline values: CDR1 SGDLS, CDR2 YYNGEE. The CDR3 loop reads CASSVDRNYGYTF. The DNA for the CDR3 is TGTGCCAGCAGCGTAGACCGTAACTATGGCTACACCTTC.

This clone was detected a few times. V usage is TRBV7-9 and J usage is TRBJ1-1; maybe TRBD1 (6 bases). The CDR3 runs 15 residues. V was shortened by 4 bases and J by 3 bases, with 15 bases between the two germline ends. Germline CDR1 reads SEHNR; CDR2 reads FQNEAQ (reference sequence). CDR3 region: CASSSQDSAYTEAFF. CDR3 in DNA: TGTGCCAGCAGCTCGCAGGACAGTGCTTACACTGAAGCTTTCTTT.

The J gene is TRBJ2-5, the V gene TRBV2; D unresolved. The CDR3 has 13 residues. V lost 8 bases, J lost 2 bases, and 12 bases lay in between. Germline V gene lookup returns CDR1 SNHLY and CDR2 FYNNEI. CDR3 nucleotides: TGTGCCAGCTGTCGATGGGGTCAAGAGACCCAGTACTTC. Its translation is CASCRWGQETQYF.

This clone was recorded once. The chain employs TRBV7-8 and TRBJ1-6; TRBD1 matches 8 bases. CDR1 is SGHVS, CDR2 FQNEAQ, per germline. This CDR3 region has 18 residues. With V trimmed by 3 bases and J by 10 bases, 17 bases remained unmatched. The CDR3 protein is CASSFPKGQGRVRSPLHF. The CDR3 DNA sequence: TGTGCCAGCAGCTTCCCTAAAGGACAGGGTCGAGTACGGTCACCCCTCCACTTT.